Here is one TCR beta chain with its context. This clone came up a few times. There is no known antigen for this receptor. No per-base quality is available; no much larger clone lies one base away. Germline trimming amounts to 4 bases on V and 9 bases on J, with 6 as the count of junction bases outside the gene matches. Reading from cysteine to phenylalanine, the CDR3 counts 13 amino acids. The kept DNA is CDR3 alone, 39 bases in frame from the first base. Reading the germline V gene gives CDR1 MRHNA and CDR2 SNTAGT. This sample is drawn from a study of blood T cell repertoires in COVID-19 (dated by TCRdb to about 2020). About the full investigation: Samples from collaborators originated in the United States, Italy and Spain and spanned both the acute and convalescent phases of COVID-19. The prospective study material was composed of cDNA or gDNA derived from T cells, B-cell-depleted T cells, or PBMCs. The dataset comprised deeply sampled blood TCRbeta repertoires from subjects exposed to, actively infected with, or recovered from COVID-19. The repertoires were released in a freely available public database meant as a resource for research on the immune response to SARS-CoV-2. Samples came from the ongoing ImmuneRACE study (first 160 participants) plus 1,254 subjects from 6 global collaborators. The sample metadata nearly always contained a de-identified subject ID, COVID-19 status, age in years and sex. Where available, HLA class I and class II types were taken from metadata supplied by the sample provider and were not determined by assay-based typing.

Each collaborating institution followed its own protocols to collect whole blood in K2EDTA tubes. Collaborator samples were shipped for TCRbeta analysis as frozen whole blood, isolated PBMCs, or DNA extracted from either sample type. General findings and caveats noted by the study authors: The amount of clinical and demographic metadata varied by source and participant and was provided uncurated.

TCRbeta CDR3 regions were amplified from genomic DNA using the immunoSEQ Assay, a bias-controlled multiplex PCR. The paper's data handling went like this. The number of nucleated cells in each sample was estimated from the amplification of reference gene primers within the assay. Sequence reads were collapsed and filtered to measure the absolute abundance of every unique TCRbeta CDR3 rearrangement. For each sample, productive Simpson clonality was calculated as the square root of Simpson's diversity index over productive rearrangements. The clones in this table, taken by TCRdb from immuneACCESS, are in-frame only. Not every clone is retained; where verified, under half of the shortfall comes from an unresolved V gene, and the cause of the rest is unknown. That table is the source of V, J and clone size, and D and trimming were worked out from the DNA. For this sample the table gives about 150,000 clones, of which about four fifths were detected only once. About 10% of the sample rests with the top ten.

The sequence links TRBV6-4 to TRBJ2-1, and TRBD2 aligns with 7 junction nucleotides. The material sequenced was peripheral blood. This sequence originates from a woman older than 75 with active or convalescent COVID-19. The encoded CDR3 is CASSGELATEQFF. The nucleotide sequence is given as TGTGCCAGCAGTGGGGAACTAGCGACTGAGCAGTTCTTC.